The entry that follows covers one T cell receptor beta chain sequence. Original handling: Quantification of nucleated cells was approximated via reference gene primer amplification. Clones were sequenced by immunoSEQ multiplex PCR, and TCRdb holds only the in-frame ones, with some missing. For V, J and clone size, that table is used; D and trimming come from the DNA. The table lists 250,000 to 300,000 clones, 75% to 90% of them singletons. The CDR3 extends over 14 amino acids. The ends were cut back, 5 bases at V and 5 bases at J, with 16 bases in the middle. CDR1 and CDR2 from the germline V gene are MNHEY and SVGAGI. The Seattle patients, enrolled during active infection, were followed longitudinally. The entry originates in a study of blood T cell repertoires in COVID-19. As for the study in general: Sources were T cells, B-cell-depleted T cells, or PBMCs; the material itself was cDNA or gDNA.

The clonotype originates from a woman aged 65 to 85 with COVID-19, enrolled during active disease. This chain connects TRBV6-5 to TRBJ2-7; D perhaps matches TRBD2 (5 bases). Material for sequencing was peripheral blood. This CDR3 reads CASSRGLAAHEQYF. The DNA for the CDR3 is TGTGCCAGCAGTCGAGGGCTAGCTGCCCACGAGCAGTACTTC.